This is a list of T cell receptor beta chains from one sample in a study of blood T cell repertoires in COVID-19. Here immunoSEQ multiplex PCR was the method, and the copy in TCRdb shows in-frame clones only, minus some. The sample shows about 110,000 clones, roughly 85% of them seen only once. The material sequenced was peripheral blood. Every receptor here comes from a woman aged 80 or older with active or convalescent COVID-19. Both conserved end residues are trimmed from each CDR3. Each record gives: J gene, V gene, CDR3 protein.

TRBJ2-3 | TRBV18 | ASVSSGRFTDTQY
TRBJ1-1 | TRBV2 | ASTGALTEAF
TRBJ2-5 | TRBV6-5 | AGSGLAGGPETQY
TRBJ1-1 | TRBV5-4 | ASSILLEGPNTEAF
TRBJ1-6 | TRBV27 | ASSLSPGHGSPLH
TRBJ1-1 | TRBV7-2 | ASSRANTEAF
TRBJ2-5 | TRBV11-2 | ASSRQGGFQETQY
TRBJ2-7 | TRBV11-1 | ASTKDRAFSYEQY
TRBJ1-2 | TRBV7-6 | ASSPGTGSGYGYT
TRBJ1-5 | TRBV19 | ASSMQGGNQPQH
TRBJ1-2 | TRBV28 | ASVFPTPPYGYT
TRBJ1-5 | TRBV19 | ASSDDRGWGQPQH
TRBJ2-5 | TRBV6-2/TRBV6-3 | ASSYHPGLAGVRETQY
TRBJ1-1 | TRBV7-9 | ASRPLMTENTEAF
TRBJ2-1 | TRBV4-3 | ASSPLLVASGSNEQF
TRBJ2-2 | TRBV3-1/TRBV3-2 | ASSQSTLAGGLNGELF
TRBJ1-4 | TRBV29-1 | SVEDSGTAEKLF
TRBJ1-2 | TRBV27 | ASSLDGRYGYT
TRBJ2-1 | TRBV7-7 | ASSLDGGSLAEQF